Described below is a single T cell receptor beta chain sequence and its context. This record belongs to a study of T-cell memory formation after mild COVID-19. TCRdb used MiXCR to reprocess the 5' RACE reads, holding one entry per CDR3 protein. There are about 390,000 distinct CDR3 sequences in the sample; about 16% occur only once, and 20% to 25% lies in the top ten. The germline gives CDR1 KGHSH, CDR2 LQKENI. Deletions cut 8 bases from V and 0 bases from J, with 14 bases between. This CDR3 has 15 residues. The sequence derives from a man aged 18 to 35 who had mild COVID-19 (a few samples of this study predate the infection). Cell type and time point are not known. Input material: PBMCs or a T cell subset sorted from them (not recorded which). The gene calls are TRBV18 and TRBJ2-1, with D perhaps matching TRBD2 (5 bases). The CDR3 reads CASQPLGSSYNEQFF. In DNA, the CDR3 is TGTGCCAGCCAACCATTGGGGAGCTCCTACAATGAGCAGTTCTTC.